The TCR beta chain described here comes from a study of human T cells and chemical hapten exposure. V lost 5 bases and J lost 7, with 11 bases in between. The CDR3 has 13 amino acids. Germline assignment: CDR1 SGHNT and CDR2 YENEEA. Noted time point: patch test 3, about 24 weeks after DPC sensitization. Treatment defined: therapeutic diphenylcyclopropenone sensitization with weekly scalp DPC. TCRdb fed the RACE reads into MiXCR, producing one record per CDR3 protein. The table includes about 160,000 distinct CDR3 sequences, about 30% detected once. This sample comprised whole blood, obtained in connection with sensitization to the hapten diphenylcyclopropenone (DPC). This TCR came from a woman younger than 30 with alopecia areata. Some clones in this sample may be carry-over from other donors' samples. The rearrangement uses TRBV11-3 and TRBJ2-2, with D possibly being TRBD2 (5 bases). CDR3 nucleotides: TGTGCCAGCAGCCTTCGGGGTAGCGGGGAGCTGTTTTTT. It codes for CASSLRGSGELFF.